Each of the 27 T cell receptor beta chains below was sequenced from the same sample in a study of T cells after yellow fever vaccination. From the 5' RACE reads, TCRdb called clonotypes with MiXCR, one entry per CDR3 protein. The sample carries about 220,000 distinct CDR3 sequences, 3% to 3.5% recorded once. This material consisted of CD4+ T cells sorted from PBMCs, taken 10 days after the yellow fever booster vaccination. These receptor sequences come from a man between 18 and 29 years old who received the YFV17D yellow fever vaccine.

This clonotype was counted a few times. V usage is TRBV29-1 and J usage is TRBJ1-4; TRBD1 aligns across 7 bases. CDR1 and CDR2 (germline): SQVTM, ANQGSEA. V trimming: 7 bases; J trimming: 10 bases; junction bases outside the gene matches: 9. This CDR3 has 12 residues. CDR3 residues: CSAGHRGVKLFF. CDR3 sequence (DNA): TGCAGCGCCGGACACAGGGGAGTAAAACTGTTTTTT.

This clonotype was found many times. V usage is TRBV29-1 and J usage is TRBJ2-5; D uncertain. V shed 7 bases and J shed 5 bases, with 14 bases lying between them. The CDR3 is 12 amino acids. In germline, CDR1 is SQVTM, CDR2 ANQGSEA. The CDR3: CSATSPWETQYF. In DNA, the CDR3 is TGCAGCGCCACGAGCCCCTGGGAGACCCAGTACTTC.

This clonotype was seen only a few times. V gene TRBV20-1 combines with J gene TRBJ1-2; the D is unclear. V dropped 5 bases and J dropped 2 bases, with 12 bases sitting between them. CDR3 length: 13 residues. Germline CDR1 and CDR2: DFQATT and SNEGSKA (reference sequence). CDR3 in amino acids: CSAGSQSNYGYTF. The CDR3, as DNA: TGCAGTGCTGGATCGCAGAGCAACTATGGCTACACCTTC.

This clonotype was picked up a small number of times. V usage is TRBV6-1 and J usage is TRBJ1-2, with D tentatively TRBD1 (5 bases). V lost 3 bases and J lost 4, with 12 bases in between. Germline V gene data show CDR1 as MNHNS and CDR2 as SASEGT. The CDR3 consists of 14 residues. This CDR3 is CASSESGLRYGYTF. Here the CDR3 DNA reads TGTGCCAGCAGTGAGTCGGGACTGCGCTATGGCTACACCTTC.

The CDR3 protein is CASSLAPAREERYTF. The CDR3 coding sequence is TGTGCCAGCAGCTTAGCTCCCGCGCGAGAGGAGCGGTACACCTTC. The chain combines TRBV7-9 with TRBJ1-2; D remains ambiguous. The germline V gene has CDR1 SEHNR and CDR2 FQNEAQ (reference sequence). This CDR3 region has 15 residues. The ends were cut back, 0 bases at V and 11 bases at J, with 19 bases in the middle.

The chain is built from TRBV7-2 and TRBJ2-1, with 10 nucleotides matching TRBD2. The CDR3 contains 18 residues. Germline values: CDR1 SGHTA, CDR2 FQGNSA. Germline trimming cut 10 bases from V and 0 bases from J; bases unmatched to any gene: 15. CDR3 coding DNA: TGTGCCACAGGTGGGGCAACTAGCGGGGCTAGCTCCTACAATGAGCAGTTCTTC. Its translation is CATGGATSGASSYNEQFF.

This clonotype was found many times. The chain employs TRBV12-3 or TRBV12-4 and TRBJ1-4; 8 nucleotides match TRBD1. The junction had 22 bases not matched to a gene; V was cut back by 7 bases and J by 0 bases. This CDR3 is built from 21 residues. The CDR3 reads CASTRLDPWGQDAATNEKLFF. CDR3 in DNA: TGTGCCAGCACCAGACTCGATCCTTGGGGACAGGACGCTGCAACTAATGAAAAACTGTTTTTT.

The table lists this clonotype with many counts. The chain joins TRBV20-1 to TRBJ2-7; TRBD2 aligns across 9 bases. There are 13 residues in the CDR3. The V and J ends lost 7 bases and 4 bases, in that order; junction bases with no gene match: 8. Germline loops: CDR1 DFQATT, CDR2 SNEGSKA (reference sequence). The CDR3 here is CSGSSGIGYEQYV. CDR3 DNA: TGCAGTGGATCTAGCGGGATTGGGTACGAGCAGTACGTC.

This clonotype came up many times. The rearrangement links TRBV4-2 to TRBJ2-3; 8 bases line up with TRBD2. From germline, CDR1 is LGHNA and CDR2 YNFKEQ. CDR3 length equals 17 residues. The ends lost 0 bases at V and 8 bases at J; junction bases unmatched: 13. CDR3 sequence (DNA): TGTGCCAGCAGCCAAGATACAGCGGGGGCCCCCCAGGGTACGCAGTATTTT. Translating gives CASSQDTAGAPQGTQYF.

The rearrangement joins TRBV4-2 to TRBJ2-5; 10 bases map to TRBD2. The germline CDR1 and CDR2 sequences are LGHNA and YNFKEQ. There are 17 residues in the CDR3. Trimming took 1 base from V and 4 from J; bases not matched to a gene: 9. The CDR3 sequence is CASSQVASGGVGETQYF. As DNA, the CDR3 is TGTGCCAGCAGCCAAGTGGCTAGCGGGGGAGTGGGAGAGACCCAGTACTTC.

The chain employs TRBV6-2 or TRBV6-3 and TRBJ2-2, with D uncertain. CDR3 size: 17 residues. Trimming removed 2 bases at V and 3 bases at J, with 16 bases between. CDR1 is MNHEY and CDR2 is SVGEGT in the germline V gene. This chain's CDR3 is CASSYPPLDTDTGELFF. CDR3 nucleotides: TGTGCCAGCAGTTACCCGCCTCTTGACACAGACACCGGGGAGCTGTTTTTT.

V and J are TRBV6-5 and TRBJ1-5; D gene uncertain. The CDR3 contains 13 residues. Germline loops: CDR1 MNHEY, CDR2 SVGAGI. Trimming shortened V by 2 bases and J by 5 bases, and 7 bases separated the two germline ends. The CDR3 DNA follows: TGTGCCAGCAGTTACGGCTGGGATCAGCCCCAGCATTTT. This encodes CASSYGWDQPQHF.

This clonotype was detected ten times or more. The V gene is TRBV7-2, the J gene TRBJ1-1; D unclear. The CDR3 has 13 residues. The germline gives CDR1 SGHTA, CDR2 FQGNSA. The V gene lost 5 bases and the J gene lost 2 bases, with 9 bases spanning the gap. This CDR3 reads CASSPGGNTEAFF. Written as DNA, the CDR3 is TGTGCCAGCAGCCCCGGTGGTAACACTGAAGCTTTCTTT.

The sample holds a few counts of this clonotype. The rearrangement links TRBV5-4 to TRBJ1-3, with D tentatively TRBD1 (6 bases). V shed 6 bases and J shed 4 bases, with 11 bases lying between them. CDR3 size: 13 residues. The germline CDR1 and CDR2 sequences are SGHNT and YYREEE (reference sequence). The CDR3 DNA is TGTGCCAGCAAGGCTCAGGGGGGAAACACCATATATTTT. Amino acids: CASKAQGGNTIYF.

This clonotype was detected a few times. The chain has TRBV3-1 and TRBJ1-1, with 7 bases identical to TRBD1. V shed 4 bases, J shed 7 bases, and the junction held 12 bases outside the gene matches. In germline, CDR1 is LGHDT, CDR2 YNNKEL (reference sequence). The CDR3 is 15 residues long. The CDR3 is CASSLSGGLGNEAFF. CDR3 nucleotides: TGTGCCAGCAGCCTGTCAGGGGGTCTCGGGAATGAAGCTTTCTTT.

This clonotype was seen many times. The chain joins TRBV10-3 to TRBJ1-6; 10 bases are a match to TRBD1. V lost 6 bases and J lost 7; bases outside the gene matches: 15. The CDR3 totals 18 residues. Germline assignment: CDR1 ENHRY and CDR2 SYGVKD. In DNA, the CDR3 is TGTGCCATCAGGGATACTGACAGGGGGCAGGCCAGGAATTCACCCCTCCACTTT. Its protein product is CAIRDTDRGQARNSPLHF.

The chain couples TRBV15 to TRBJ1-2; a weak D match, TRBD1 (5 bases). This CDR3 region has 14 residues. Germline V gene data show CDR1 as LNHNV and CDR2 as YYDKDF (reference sequence). The germline V and J ends were trimmed by 7 bases and 4 bases, with 16 bases remaining between them. The CDR3 bases are TGTGCCACCACCGCCGCCGGGGGGTTCTATGGCTACACCTTC. Protein: CATTAAGGFYGYTF. Complete variable domain (other parts from reference TRBV15 and TRBJ1-2): DAMVIQNPRYQVTQFGKPVTLSCSQTLNHNVMYWYQQKSSQAPKLLFHYYDKDFNNEADTPDNFQSRRPNTSFCFLDIRSPGLGDTAMYLCATTAAGGFYGYTFGSGTRLTVV.

This clonotype was seen more than once but under ten times. V gene TRBV5-1 combines with J gene TRBJ2-5; D is possibly TRBD2 (5 bases). The germline V gene has CDR1 SGHRS and CDR2 YFSETQ. This CDR3 region has 13 residues. V lost 4 bases to trimming and J lost 5 bases, with 12 bases between them. Written as DNA, the CDR3 is TGCGCCAGCAGCGCATTACCGGGGGAGACCCAGTACTTC. It is translated as CASSALPGETQYF.

This clonotype was detected only a few times. The chain links TRBV9 to TRBJ1-2; 9 bases line up with TRBD1. The CDR3 is 18 amino acids. The junction had 14 bases not matched to a gene; V was cut back by 3 bases and J by 2 bases. Germline loops: CDR1 SGDLS, CDR2 YYNGEE. CDR3 region: CASSGPPGTGRVNYGYTF. CDR3 coding DNA: TGTGCCAGCAGCGGTCCCCCCGGGACAGGGAGGGTGAACTATGGCTACACCTTC.

This clonotype was observed at least ten times. The V and J genes are TRBV5-6 and TRBJ2-3; 7 bases match TRBD2. J gave up 0 bases and V 1 base, and 2 bases lay outside the gene matches. CDR3 length equals 15 residues. Germline CDR1 reads SGHDT; CDR2 reads YYEEEE. Written as DNA, the CDR3 is TGTGCCAGCAGCTTGAGAGCGGGGAGCACAGATACGCAGTATTTT. As protein: CASSLRAGSTDTQYF.

This clonotype has more than one count but fewer than ten. The rearrangement links TRBV5-4 to TRBJ2-1; D is unclear. The V and J ends lost 0 bases and 1 base respectively, with 11 bases between them. The germline V gene encodes CDR1 SGHNT and CDR2 YYREEE (reference sequence). The length of the CDR3 is 16 residues. The CDR3 DNA sequence: TGTGCCAGCAGCTTGGGATCTTTAAGGTCCTACAATGAGCAGTTCTTC. Amino acids: CASSLGSLRSYNEQFF.

The table lists this clonotype with many counts. In nucleotides, the CDR3 is TGCGCCAGCTCCGGTAGCGGGGGGGCCGGGTACAATGAGCAGTTCTTC. Translated: CASSGSGGAGYNEQFF. This chain links TRBV5-1 with TRBJ2-1; 11 positions match TRBD2. Losses at the gene ends were 7 bases for V and 4 bases for J; bases not matched to a gene: 10. The CDR3 is made up of 16 amino acids. The germline V gene has CDR1 SGHRS and CDR2 YFSETQ.

V and J are TRBV12-3 or TRBV12-4 and TRBJ1-1, with D unclear. With 0 bases removed from V and 8 bases from J, the gap between germline ends came to 7 bases. This CDR3 comprises 12 residues. Here the CDR3 DNA reads TGTGCCAGCAGTTTAGCGCCACAGGAAGCTTTCTTT. This encodes CASSLAPQEAFF.

This clonotype was counted only a few times. The chain combines TRBV25-1 with TRBJ2-5; D perhaps matches TRBD2 (5 bases). The CDR3 covers 12 residues. The germline gives CDR1 MGHDK, CDR2 SYGVNS. The V end lost 4 bases, the J end lost 4 bases, and 7 bases lay between the germline ends. Here the CDR3 DNA reads TGTGCCAGCAGTGCGGGGTTAGAGACCCAGTACTTC. This translates into CASSAGLETQYF. Supplemented by reference TRBV25-1 and TRBJ2-5, the full variable domain reads EADIYQTPRYLVIGTGKKITLECSQTMGHDKMYWYQQDPGMELHLIHYSYGVNSTEKGDLSSESTVSRIRTEHFPLTLESARPSHTSQYLCASSAGLETQYFGPGTRLLVL.

Only a few counts were recorded for this clonotype. The chain is built from TRBV20-1 and TRBJ1-5; 10 bases fit TRBD1. This CDR3 contains 14 residues. The junction had 5 bases not matched to a gene; V was cut back by 1 base and J by 8 bases. Germline V gene lookup returns CDR1 DFQATT and CDR2 SNEGSKA (reference sequence). The CDR3 region has the DNA TGCAGTGCTAGAGGGGACAGGGGATTCAAGCCCCAGCATTTT. Translated, it gives CSARGDRGFKPQHF.

This clonotype was picked up a small number of times. CDR3 sequence reads: CASSLKGAGELFF. In nucleotides, the CDR3 is TGTGCCAGCAGTTTAAAGGGGGCCGGGGAGCTGTTTTTT. The V call is TRBV12-3 or TRBV12-4, the J call TRBJ2-2; the D gene is possibly TRBD1 (6 bases). Trimming took off 2 bases at V and 6 bases at J, with 7 bases between the two ends. The CDR3 spans 13 residues.

This clonotype showed up many times. The chain is built from TRBV18 and TRBJ2-5, with D possibly being TRBD2 (5 bases). Trimming pared 6 bases from V and 3 bases from J, leaving 11 bases between. Germline CDR1 reads KGHSH; CDR2 reads LQKENI. The CDR3 extends over 13 amino acids. CDR3 nucleotide sequence: TGTGCCAGCTCCCGGGGAGTTGAAGAGACCCAGTACTTC. Its protein product is CASSRGVEETQYF.